This record looks at one TCR beta chain sequence and its context. These data belong to a study of blood T cell repertoires in COVID-19. Germline-derived CDR1 and CDR2 are LGHNA and YNFKEQ. The CDR3 is made up of 17 amino acids. Trimming at V came to 3 bases and at J to 2 bases, leaving 7 bases not matched to a gene. This table comes from immunoSEQ multiplex PCR, and its TCRdb copy is limited to in-frame clones, with some not included. The data show 80,000 to 100,000 clones, with about four fifths seen just once and 19% held by the top ten. The sequenced material came from peripheral blood. The TCR was taken from a human donor in a cohort sampled during active COVID-19. V is TRBV4-2 and J is TRBJ2-7; TRBD2 matches at 13 bases. CDR3 residues: CASSHSGTSGIPYEQYF. For the CDR3, the DNA is TGTGCCAGCAGCCATTCCGGGACTAGCGGGATTCCCTACGAGCAGTACTTC.